This paragraph covers one TCR beta chain sequence. The sample belongs to a study of OX40 agonist ivuxolimab in advanced cancers. Study in general: Three patients responded partially, comprising one with hepatocellular carcinoma and two with cutaneous melanoma.

The germline gives CDR1 SGHDT, CDR2 YYEEEE. The V gene end was trimmed by 0 bases and the J gene end by 2 bases; junction bases not matched to a gene: 1. The CDR3 is made up of 14 amino acids. Sequenced by immunoSEQ multiplex PCR; TCRdb stores in-frame clones only, minus some. The sample has more than 45,000 clones, roughly nine tenths seen once. The origin of this receptor is an adult with an advanced solid tumor such as melanoma, head and neck, liver or kidney cancer. The V call is TRBV5-6, the J call TRBJ2-7, with TRBD2 matching 8 bases. The specimen comprised CD4+ or CD8+ T cells sorted from blood, sampled in a trial of the OX40 agonist ivuxolimab. The CDR3 DNA reads as TGTGCCAGCAGCTTGGTGCGGGGGGCCTACGAGCAGTACTTC. Translated: CASSLVRGAYEQYF.